This T cell receptor (beta chain) was retrieved from a study of cytomegalovirus exposure and HLA in healthy donors. Across the whole study: The 110 or so validation repertoires were produced on the same platform as the 550 to 750 repertoires of the first cohort. This was reported in a later analysis. Study-level results: Most TCR sequences were seen very rarely across donors, but some public TCRs occurred in many.

With respect to this clone: Its antigen is as yet unknown.

The donors were part of the validation cohort of 100 to 150 subjects. That cohort was separate from the first cohort, which comprised under 700 subjects. The junction had 11 bases not matched to a gene; V was cut back by 2 bases and J by 6 bases. CDR1 SEHNR and CDR2 FQNEAQ come from the germline V gene (reference sequence). CDR3 length: 17 amino acids. Some clones are missing from TCRdb's copy, which holds only in-frame ones; the method was immunoSEQ multiplex PCR. This table holds about 360,000 clones, 86% found once. The sequence came from a woman aged 18-29 years in good health and CMV-seronegative. The chain employs TRBV7-9 and TRBJ2-1, with 9 bases that match TRBD2. The sample consisted of PBMCs. CDR3 nucleotide sequence: TGTGCCAGCAGCTTACCAGGGACTAGCCTTAACCTCAATGAGCAGTTCTTC. As protein: CASSLPGTSLNLNEQFF.